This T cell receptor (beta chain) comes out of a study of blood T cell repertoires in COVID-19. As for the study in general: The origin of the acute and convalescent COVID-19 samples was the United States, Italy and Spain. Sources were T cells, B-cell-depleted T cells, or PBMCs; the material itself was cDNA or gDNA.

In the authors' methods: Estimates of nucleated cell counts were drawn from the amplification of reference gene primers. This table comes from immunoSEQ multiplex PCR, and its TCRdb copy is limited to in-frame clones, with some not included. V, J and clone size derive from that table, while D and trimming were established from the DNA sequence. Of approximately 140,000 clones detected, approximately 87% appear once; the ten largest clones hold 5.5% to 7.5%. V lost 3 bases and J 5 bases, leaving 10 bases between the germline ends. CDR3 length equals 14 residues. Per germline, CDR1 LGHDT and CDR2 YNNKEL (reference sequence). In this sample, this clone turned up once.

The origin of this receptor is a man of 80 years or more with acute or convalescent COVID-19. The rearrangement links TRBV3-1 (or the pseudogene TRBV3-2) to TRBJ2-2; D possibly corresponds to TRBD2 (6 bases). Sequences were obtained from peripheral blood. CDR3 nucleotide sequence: TGTGCCAGCAGCCAGGGTGGGAGGACCGGGGAGCTGTTTTTT. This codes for CASSQGGRTGELFF.